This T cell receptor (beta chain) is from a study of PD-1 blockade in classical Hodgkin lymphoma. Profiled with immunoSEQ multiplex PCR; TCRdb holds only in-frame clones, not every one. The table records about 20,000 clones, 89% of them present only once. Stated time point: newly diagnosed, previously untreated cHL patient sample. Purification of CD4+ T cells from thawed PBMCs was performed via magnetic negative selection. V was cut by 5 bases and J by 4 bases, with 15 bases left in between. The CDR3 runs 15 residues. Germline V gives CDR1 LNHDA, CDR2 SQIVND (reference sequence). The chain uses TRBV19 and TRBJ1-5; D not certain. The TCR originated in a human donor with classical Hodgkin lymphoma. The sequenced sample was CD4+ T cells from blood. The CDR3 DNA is TGTGCCAGTAGTGTAACAGTTATCGGGAATCAGCCCCAGCATTTT. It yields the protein CASSVTVIGNQPQHF.